The present entry profiles one TCR beta chain with its context. Judged by its sample share, this clone qualifies as medium-sized (0.01 to 0.1%). It has no much larger one-base neighbor in the sample; base qualities were not kept. The cysteine opens and the phenylalanine closes a CDR3 of 15 amino acids. This entry keeps only the CDR3 DNA: 45 bases, framed from base 1. CDR1 and CDR2 (ENHRY, SYGVKD) derive from the germline V gene. V loses 5 bases, J loses 4 bases, and the germline ends lie 15 bases apart. Receptor libraries were prepared by the immunoSEQ multiplex PCR assay. For most patients, genomic DNA was isolated with the Qiagen DNeasy Blood and Tissue Kit and shipped frozen to Adaptive Biotechnologies for TCR sequencing. Adaptive Biotechnologies carried out high-throughput TCR-beta CDR3 sequencing of genomic DNA for most patients. Per the authors' processing: Adaptive's ImmunoSEQ software was the source of the TCR sequencing data for 18 patients, while three other patients were processed with MiXCR and VDJtools. To correct CD4 versus CD8 sorting errors, sequences present in both subsets at a frequency ratio below 5:1 were removed. CDR3 nucleotide sequences shared between donor and recipient were removed because the origin of such sequences could not be assigned. To count as alloreactive, a clone needed at least 2-fold expansion over unstimulated cells and a minimum CFSE-low frequency of 0.002% (template counts) or 0.001% (read counts). Clones detected in sequenced pre-transplant spleen, lymph node, or MLR CFSE-low populations of the donor or recipient were defined as mappable. Cumulative frequency of alloreactive clones was calculated as a percentage of all sequences weighted by copy number. Entries here come from immuneACCESS through TCRdb and include only in-frame sequences with V and J called. Some clones fail to appear in such tables; in the studies checked, an unresolved V gene covers under half of the shortfall, and the cause of the remainder is unknown. That table is the source of V, J and clone size, and D and trimming were worked out from the DNA. This sample holds about 9,700 clones; 30% to 35% were observed only once. The ten largest make up about 5.8% of the sample.

The time point label, as the study defines it: cells obtained before transplantation from donor or recipient. In mixed lymphocyte reactions, roughly 200,000 CFSE-labeled pre-transplant responders were plated with roughly 200,000 irradiated violet-dye-labeled stimulators and cultured for 5 to 6 days. After the mixed lymphocyte reaction, proliferating CD3+CD4+CFSE-low and CD3+CD8+CFSE-low responder cells were FACS-sorted on a BD Influx sorter. The data originate from a study of graft-versus-host responses after intestinal transplantation (dated by TCRdb to about 2021). The study in broad terms: Recipients received multivisceral, liver-intestinal, or isolated intestinal transplants. Every recipient was given anti-thymocyte globulin induction, followed by roughly 3 years of maintenance tacrolimus and steroids. After intestinal transplantation, graft-versus-host and host-versus-graft alloreactive T cell clones were followed in the graft, circulation and bone marrow using bulk TCR-beta CDR3 sequencing. Alloreactive clones were identified by sequencing pre-transplant mixed lymphocyte reaction products and comparing these products with unstimulated pre-transplant donor and recipient T cells. The cohort enrolled around 25 intestinal transplant recipients including one retransplant, and a few patients lacking pretransplant specimens were excluded. Donor T cell macrochimerism was defined as a peak of at least 4% donor T cells among recipient peripheral blood mononuclear cells. Samples from a few later patients were sequenced in-house on an Illumina MiSeq with MiXCR processing rather than by the commercial service. Study-wide conclusions, independent of this receptor: GvH clones turned up in recipient bone marrow, with some appearing earlier in ileal mucosa or blood, a pattern consistent with an intestinal mucosal origin. In the allografts of patients with donor T cell macrochimerism, GvH to HvG T cell clonal ratios were high. Conclusions were limited by the relatively low number and heterogeneity of intestinal transplant patients. Early after transplant, peak levels of circulating GvH clones were associated with declines in HvG clones.

The chain links TRBV10-3 with TRBJ2-1; TRBD1 might be the D gene, on 6 matching bases. This receptor was taken from a human patient who was an organ donor for intestinal transplantation. The specimen comprised alloreactive CD4+ T cells from a mixed lymphocyte reaction culture, sampled before transplantation. According to the study, the label for this sample's cell subset or site signals: CFSE-low proliferating T cells sorted from approximately six-day pre-transplant mixed lymphocyte reaction (GvH or HvG direction). The CDR3 here reads CAISKAQGLYNEQFF. The nucleotides are TGTGCCATCAGTAAGGCGCAGGGGCTATACAATGAGCAGTTCTTC.